A single sample gave rise to the 2 T cell receptor beta chains below, sequenced in a study of blood T cell repertoires in COVID-19. Sequenced by immunoSEQ multiplex PCR; TCRdb stores in-frame clones only, minus some. This table holds about 140,000 clones, approximately 78% found once. The sequenced material came from peripheral blood. The origin of the receptors is a woman aged 80 or older with acute or convalescent COVID-19.

This chain uses TRBV5-1 with TRBJ1-6; D possibly corresponds to TRBD1 (5 bases). V dropped 4 bases and J dropped 7 bases, with 18 bases sitting between them. The CDR3 totals 16 residues. CDR1 and CDR2 from the germline V gene are SGHRS and YFSETQ. CDR3 amino acids: CASSLDSGGRNSPLHF. The CDR3, as DNA: TGCGCCAGCAGCCTCGACTCGGGGGGGAGAAATTCACCCCTCCACTTT.

The chain combines TRBV3-1 (or the pseudogene TRBV3-2) with TRBJ2-1; the match to TRBD2 covers 14 bases. From germline, CDR1 is LGHDT and CDR2 YNNKEL (reference sequence). Trimming cost V 0 bases and J 9 bases; bases outside gene matches: 4. The CDR3 spans 16 residues. The CDR3 DNA sequence: TGTGCCAGCAGCCAAGATGGGACTAGCGGGAGTATTGAGCAGTTCTTC. Protein product: CASSQDGTSGSIEQFF.